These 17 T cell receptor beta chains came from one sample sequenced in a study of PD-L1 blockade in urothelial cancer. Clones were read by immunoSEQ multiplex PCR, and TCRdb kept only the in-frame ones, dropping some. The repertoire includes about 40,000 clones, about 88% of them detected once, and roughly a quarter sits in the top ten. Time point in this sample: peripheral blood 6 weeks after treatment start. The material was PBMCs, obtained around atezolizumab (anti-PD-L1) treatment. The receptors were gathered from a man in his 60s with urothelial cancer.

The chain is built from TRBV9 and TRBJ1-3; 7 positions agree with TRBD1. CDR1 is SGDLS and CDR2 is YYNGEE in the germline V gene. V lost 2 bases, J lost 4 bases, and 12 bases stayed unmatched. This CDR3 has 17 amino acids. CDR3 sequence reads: CASSVTTGTSAGNTIYF. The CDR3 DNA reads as TGTGCCAGCAGCGTCACGACAGGGACCTCAGCAGGAAACACCATATATTTT.

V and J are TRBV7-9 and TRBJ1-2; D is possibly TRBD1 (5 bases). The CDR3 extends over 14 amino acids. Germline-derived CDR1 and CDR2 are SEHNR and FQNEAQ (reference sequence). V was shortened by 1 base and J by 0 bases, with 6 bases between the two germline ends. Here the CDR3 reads CASSLGQPNYGYTF. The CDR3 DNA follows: TGTGCCAGCAGCTTAGGACAGCCTAACTATGGCTACACCTTC.

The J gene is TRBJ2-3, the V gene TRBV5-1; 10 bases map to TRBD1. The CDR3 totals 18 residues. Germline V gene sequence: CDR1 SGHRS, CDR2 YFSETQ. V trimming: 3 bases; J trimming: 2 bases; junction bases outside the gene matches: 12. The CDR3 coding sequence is TGCGCCAGCAGCTCCTTTGGGGGGACAGGGGCGTCCACAGATACGCAGTATTTT. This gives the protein CASSSFGGTGASTDTQYF.

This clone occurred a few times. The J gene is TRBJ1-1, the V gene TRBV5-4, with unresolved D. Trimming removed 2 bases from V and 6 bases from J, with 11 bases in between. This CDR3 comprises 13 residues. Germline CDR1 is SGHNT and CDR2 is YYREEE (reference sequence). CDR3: CASSFLNLPEAFF. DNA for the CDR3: TGTGCCAGCAGCTTCCTCAACTTGCCTGAAGCTTTCTTT.

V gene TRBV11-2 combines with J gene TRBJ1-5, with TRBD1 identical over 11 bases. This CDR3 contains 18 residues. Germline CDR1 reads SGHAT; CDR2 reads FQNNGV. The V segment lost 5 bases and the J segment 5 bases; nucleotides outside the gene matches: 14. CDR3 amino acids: CASSPTGGTGGRDQPQHF. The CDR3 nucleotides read TGTGCCAGCAGCCCGACCGGAGGGACAGGGGGAAGAGATCAGCCCCAGCATTTT.

CDR3 bases: TGTGCCAGCGTCCCCTATGCGGCTTCCCACGAGCAGTACTTC. Encoded protein: CASVPYAASHEQYF. V is TRBV27 and J is TRBJ2-7; D unclear. Germline CDR1 reads MNHEY; CDR2 reads SMNVEV (reference sequence). The CDR3 runs to 14 residues. Trimming took 8 bases from V and 5 from J, leaving 19 bases between them.

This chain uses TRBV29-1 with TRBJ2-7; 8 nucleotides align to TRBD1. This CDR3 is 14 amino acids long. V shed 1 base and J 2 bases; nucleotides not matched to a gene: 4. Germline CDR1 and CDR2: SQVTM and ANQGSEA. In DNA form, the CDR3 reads TGCAGCGTTGAAGGACAGGGGAAAACCTACGAGCAGTACTTC. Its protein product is CSVEGQGKTYEQYF.

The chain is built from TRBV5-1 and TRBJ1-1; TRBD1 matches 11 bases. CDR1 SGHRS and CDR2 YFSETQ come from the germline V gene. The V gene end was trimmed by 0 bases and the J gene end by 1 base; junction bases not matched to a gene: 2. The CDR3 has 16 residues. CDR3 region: CASSLGGTGGNTEAFF. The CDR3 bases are TGCGCCAGCAGCTTGGGGGGGACAGGGGGGAACACTGAAGCTTTCTTT.

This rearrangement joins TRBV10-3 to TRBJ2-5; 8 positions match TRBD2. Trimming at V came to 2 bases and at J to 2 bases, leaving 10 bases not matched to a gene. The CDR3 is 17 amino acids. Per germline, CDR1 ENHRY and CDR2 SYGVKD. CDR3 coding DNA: TGTGCCATCAGTGAGACCACGGGAGGGCCGCGGCAAGAGACCCAGTACTTC. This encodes CAISETTGGPRQETQYF.

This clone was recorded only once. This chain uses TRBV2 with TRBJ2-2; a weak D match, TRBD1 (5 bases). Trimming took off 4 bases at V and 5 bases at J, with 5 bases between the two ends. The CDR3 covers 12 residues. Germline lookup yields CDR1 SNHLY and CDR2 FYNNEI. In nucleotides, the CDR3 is TGTGCCAGCAGTGCAGGGACCGGGGAGCTGTTTTTT. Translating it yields CASSAGTGELFF.

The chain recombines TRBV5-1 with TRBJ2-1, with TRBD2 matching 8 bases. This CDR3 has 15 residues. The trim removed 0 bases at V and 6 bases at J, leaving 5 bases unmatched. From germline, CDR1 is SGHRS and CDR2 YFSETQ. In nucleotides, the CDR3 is TGCGCCAGCAGCTTGGTTGCGGGGGGTTTCAATGAGCAGTTCTTC. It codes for CASSLVAGGFNEQFF. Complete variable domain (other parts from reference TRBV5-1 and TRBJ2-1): KAGVTQTPRYLIKTRGQQVTLSCSPISGHRSVSWYQQTPGQGLQFLFEYFSETQRNKGNFPGRFSGRQFSNSRSEMNVSTLELGDSALYLCASSLVAGGFNEQFFGPGTRLTVL.

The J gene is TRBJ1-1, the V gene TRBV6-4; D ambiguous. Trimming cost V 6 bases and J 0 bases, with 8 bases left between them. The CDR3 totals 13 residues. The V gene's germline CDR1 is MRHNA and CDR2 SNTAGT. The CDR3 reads CASRQNVNTEAFF. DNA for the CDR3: TGTGCCAGCAGGCAGAACGTGAACACTGAAGCTTTCTTT.

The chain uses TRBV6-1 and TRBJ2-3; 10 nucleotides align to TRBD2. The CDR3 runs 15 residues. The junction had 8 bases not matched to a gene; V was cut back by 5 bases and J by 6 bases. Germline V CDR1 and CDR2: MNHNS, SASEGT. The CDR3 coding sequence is TGTGCCAGCAGTAAAGGACTAGCGGTGTCGGATACGCAGTATTTT. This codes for CASSKGLAVSDTQYF.

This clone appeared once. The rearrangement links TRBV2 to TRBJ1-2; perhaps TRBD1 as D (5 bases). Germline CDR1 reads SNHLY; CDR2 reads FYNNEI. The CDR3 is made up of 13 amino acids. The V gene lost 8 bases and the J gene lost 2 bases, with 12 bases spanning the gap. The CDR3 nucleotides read TGTGCCAGCCTTAGGGGCCAGAACTATGGCTACACCTTC. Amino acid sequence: CASLRGQNYGYTF.

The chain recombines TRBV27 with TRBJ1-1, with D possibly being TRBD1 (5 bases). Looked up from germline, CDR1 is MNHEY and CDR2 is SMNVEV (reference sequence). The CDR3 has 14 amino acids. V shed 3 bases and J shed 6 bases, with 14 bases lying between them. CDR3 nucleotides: TGTGCCAGCAGTTTGTGGCAGGGAGGACCTGAAGCTTTCTTT. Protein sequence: CASSLWQGGPEAFF.

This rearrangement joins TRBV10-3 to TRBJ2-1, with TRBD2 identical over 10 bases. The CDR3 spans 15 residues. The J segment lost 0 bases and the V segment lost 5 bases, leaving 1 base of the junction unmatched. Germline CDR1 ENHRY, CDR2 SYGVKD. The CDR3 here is CAISPSGSSYNEQFF. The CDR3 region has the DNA TGTGCCATCAGTCCTAGCGGGAGCTCCTACAATGAGCAGTTCTTC.

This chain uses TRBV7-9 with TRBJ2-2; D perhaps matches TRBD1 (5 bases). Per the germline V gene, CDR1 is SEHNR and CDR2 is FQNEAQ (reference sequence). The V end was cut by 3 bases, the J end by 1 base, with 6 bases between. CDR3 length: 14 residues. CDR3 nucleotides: TGTGCCAGCAGCTTCGGACAGAACACCGGGGAGCTGTTTTTT. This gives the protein CASSFGQNTGELFF.